A selection of T cell receptor beta chains follows, all from one sample in a study of blood T cell repertoires in COVID-19. The method was immunoSEQ multiplex PCR; TCRdb's version includes in-frame clones alone and lacks a portion of them. This table has approximately 290,000 clones, 70% to 90% appearing once. The sample taken for sequencing was PBMCs or T cells enriched from blood (not recorded which). These receptors all come from a woman aged 30 to 39 who had recovered from COVID-19. Each CDR3 is given with its conserved first and last residue. The D gene is left open where the match is weak. Expanded clones are given a class, and other clones once, few, many or no size at all.

j_call v_call clone_size d_call cdr3_aa cdr3_nt
TRBJ2-3 TRBV24-1 . TRBD1 CATGSSNDRVDTQYF TGTGCCACCGGAAGCTCAAATGACAGGGTGGATACGCAGTATTTT
TRBJ1-3 TRBV18 . . CASSPTQGYSGNTIYF TGTGCCAGCTCTCCGACGCAGGGGTACTCTGGAAACACCATATATTTT
TRBJ1-5 TRBV28 . . CASNQGSQPQHF TGTGCCAGCAACCAGGGTAGTCAGCCCCAGCATTTT
TRBJ1-5 TRBV19 few . CASSIGGASNQPQHF TGTGCCAGTAGTATAGGTGGAGCAAGCAATCAGCCCCAGCATTTT
TRBJ2-3 TRBV19 once TRBD2 CASSARDYVNSDTQYF TGTGCCAGTAGTGCCCGGGACTACGTTAATTCAGATACGCAGTATTTT
TRBJ2-1 TRBV18 . . CASSGGTSYNEQFF TGTGCCAGCTCTGGGGGCACCTCCTACAATGAGCAGTTCTTC
TRBJ2-3 TRBV7-9 . TRBD1 CASSLRLTGTGVADTQYF TGTGCCAGCAGCCTTCGCCTCACCGGGACAGGGGTCGCAGATACGCAGTATTTT
TRBJ2-5 TRBV3-1/TRBV3-2 . . CASSLAGRSSGETQYF TGTGCCAGCAGCCTCGCGGGGAGGTCCTCGGGGGAGACCCAGTACTTC
TRBJ1-2 TRBV30 . TRBD1 CACHATGGFNYGYTF TGTGCCTGCCACGCCACAGGGGGGTTTAACTATGGCTACACCTTC
TRBJ2-7 TRBV7-9 . TRBD2 CASSFGGSYEQYF TGTGCCAGCAGCTTCGGGGGGTCCTACGAGCAGTACTTC
TRBJ1-1 TRBV9 . . CASSVESGAGNTEAFF TGTGCCAGCAGCGTTGAATCGGGCGCGGGGAACACTGAAGCTTTCTTT
TRBJ1-5 TRBV28 . . CASSSSLLQGYPQPQHF TGTGCCAGCAGTTCCTCCCTTCTCCAGGGATACCCTCAGCCCCAGCATTTT
TRBJ2-6 TRBV12-5 . . CASGLDPGAGANVLTF TGTGCTAGTGGTTTGGACCCAGGGGCTGGGGCCAACGTCCTGACTTTC
TRBJ1-2 TRBV16 . TRBD1 CASSPRQGAKYGYTF TGTGCCAGCAGCCCGCGACAGGGGGCTAAGTATGGCTACACCTTC
TRBJ1-1 TRBV4-1 . . CASSQDGEGPMNTEAFF TGCGCCAGCAGCCAAGACGGGGAGGGTCCGATGAACACTGAAGCTTTCTTT